This TCR beta chain was found in a study of TIL therapy for anti-PD-1-resistant metastatic lung cancer (dated by TCRdb to about 2021). Study-level background: Enrolled patients had a median age of about 50 years (range roughly 35-85) and a median tumor PD-L1 proportion score of roughly 6%. The cohort was predominantly lung adenocarcinoma, with a few EGFR-mutant and two ALK-rearranged tumors, and half of patients were current or former smokers. Across the cohort, whole-exome sequencing showed a median non-synonymous tumor mutation burden of roughly 1.5 mutations per megabase. Clonotypes were tracked across tumor, expanded TIL product and serial blood samples by T cell receptor beta sequencing of tumor and peripheral blood.

A word on this clone: Its antigen target is currently unknown. Per-nucleotide qualities are absent, and no much larger clonotype sits a single base away.

The CDR3 covers 15 residues, taking in both the cysteine and the phenylalanine. The DNA shown is the 45-base CDR3, in frame from base 1. The V end loses 10 bases and the J end loses 0 bases, and a stretch of 17 bases separates them. In the germline V gene (reference sequence), CDR1 corresponds to SEHNR and CDR2 to FQNEAQ. General study outcomes and caveats: The study protocol defined all tumor marker inferences as exploratory. High clonal turnover was observed in TIL culture, with many enriched product clones not detected in the baseline tumor, which suggested clonal contraction rather than faithful expansion. Because the cohort was highly selected, with more treatment-naive, never-smoker and oncogene-addicted patients than is typical, generalizability is limited. Higher clonality and lower diversity were observed in expanded TIL cultures than in baseline intratumoral T cells (median clonality approximately 6% vs 31%, p < 0.0001).

The immunoSEQ v3 hsTCRB kit was used to amplify TCR beta CDR3 regions from genomic DNA through bias-controlled multiplex PCR. An Illumina NextSeq 500 was used to sequence the TCR libraries, reaching approximately 2 million read pairs at survey level or roughly 4.5-6 million at deep level. Under the source paper's analysis protocol: V, D and J genes were assigned, non-productive sequences were removed, and clonality was reported by immunoSEQ Analyzer software. Repertoires were compared using productive Simpson clonality and Morisita overlap index of productive TRB rearrangements between infused TIL and blood. The source is immuneACCESS, and TCRdb retained only in-frame sequences with V and J called. Part of the clones is not carried over; for the studies checked, unresolved V genes explain less than half of this, and the remainder is unexplained. The V and J calls and clone size come from that table; D and trimming were worked out from the DNA. This sample comprises 25,000 to 30,000 clones, less than 65% of them detected only once. The ten largest make up about 16% of the sample.

The label giving this sample's time point can be read as: pre-treatment sample, taken before nivolumab and TIL therapy. Baseline tumor samples were excised metastases, mostly pleural nodules or supraclavicular lymph nodes, from the same resection used to grow TIL. Tumors were harvested before any PD-1/PD-L1 blockade; patients then received nivolumab, and those progressing received lymphodepletion, expanded TIL infusion and IL-2. Between late 2017 and early 2020, a dual-center phase I trial enrolled adults who had stage 4 NSCLC. Samples came from a single-arm, open-label phase I trial of tumor-infiltrating lymphocyte therapy with nivolumab in advanced non-small cell lung cancer. Portions of each resected tumor were snap-frozen in liquid nitrogen and stored at -80 °C. Using laser-capture macrodissection, tumor regions of interest were selected on H&E sections, then pulverized into roughly 14 mg aliquots and extracted using Qiagen Allprep kits.

Material: tumor tissue, obtained at baseline. This clonotype was obtained from a woman aged 25-80 years with non-small cell lung cancer. The rearrangement combines TRBV7-9 with TRBJ2-3; matching of 6 bases hints at TRBD1 as the D gene. For the CDR3, the sequence is CATLPTGSSTDTQYF. The nucleotide sequence is given as TGTGCCACCCTGCCGACAGGTTCTAGCACAGATACGCAGTATTTT. When the CDR3 is completed using the reference TRBV7-9 and TRBJ2-3 genes on either side, the full variable domain is DTGVSQNPRHKITKRGQNVTFRCDPISEHNRLYWYRQTLGQGPEFLTYFQNEAQLEKSRLLSDRFSAERPKGSFSTLEIQRTEQGDSAMYLCATLPTGSSTDTQYFGPGTRLTVL.